This passage covers 21 T cell receptor beta chains from one sample sequenced in a study of spatial heterogeneity in lung cancer. Time point indicated: sample taken at primary tumor resection. A single record per CDR3 protein comes from TCRdb applying MiXCR to the 5' RACE reads. Of around 110 distinct CDR3 sequences detected, around 23% appear once; the ten largest clones hold around 79%. Broader study findings: Tumors with more nonsynonymous mutations had more expanded intratumoral alpha and beta TCRs.

These TCRs' antigens remain unknown. Here the sequenced sample was lung tumor tissue, taken at surgery. These TCRs come from a male donor with early-stage non-small cell lung cancer.

Worth noting for this clonotype: Found in a library prepared for alpha chains, this beta chain is an off-target read, and its abundance has little meaning. The DNA for the CDR3 is TGCGCCAGCAGCTTGGACAGATTAACAACTAATGAAAAACTGTTTTTT. This translates into CASSLDRLTTNEKLFF. The chain is built from TRBV5-1 and TRBJ1-4; D is undetermined. With 0 bases removed from V and 0 bases from J, the gap between germline ends came to 9 bases. CDR3 length: 16 residues. The germline gives CDR1 SGHRS, CDR2 YFSETQ.

By sample share, this clonotype is hyperexpanded. An end of the junction does not agree with germline; a read error may underlie this. Since it is a stray read in a library aimed at alpha chains, this beta chain has a size that is not meaningful. The CDR3 loop is CDSSEVIQRGDYEQYF. The CDR3 DNA is TGTGACAGCAGTGAAGTAATTCAGCGGGGGGACTACGAGCAGTACTTC. V and J are TRBV6-1 and TRBJ2-7; 9 positions agree with TRBD2. The V gene's germline CDR1 is MNHNS and CDR2 SASEGT. This CDR3 is built from 16 residues.

Comments on this clonotype: This beta chain slipped into a library made for alpha chains as a stray read, so its size is not meaningful. The rearrangement uses TRBV7-9 and TRBJ2-1; D gene uncertain. CDR1 is SEHNR and CDR2 is FQNEAQ in the germline V gene (reference sequence). V lost 5 bases, J lost 4 bases, and 9 bases lay in between. The CDR3 covers 13 residues. The CDR3 DNA reads TGTGCCAGCAGCCCATCAACGTACAATGAGCAGTTCTTC. Residues: CASSPSTYNEQFF.

In regard to this clonotype: Because the library targeted alpha chains, this beta chain is an off-target read whose size means little. The gene calls are TRBV4-1 and TRBJ2-3; 11 nucleotides line up with TRBD2. The CDR3 has 16 residues. J was trimmed by 4 bases and V by 0 bases; bases with no gene match: 3. Germline V gene sequence: CDR1 MGHRA, CDR2 YSYEKL. CDR3 DNA: TGCGCCAGCAGCCAAGATACTAGCGGGAGTGCAGATACGCAGTATTTT. Protein product: CASSQDTSGSADTQYF.

On this clonotype: Little can be read into the size of this beta chain, an off-target read in a library designed for alpha chains. The chain uses TRBV12-3 or TRBV12-4 and TRBJ2-3; D is perhaps TRBD1 (6 bases). The CDR3 spans 13 residues. V was trimmed by 3 bases and J by 6 bases, leaving 10 bases between them. The CDR3 coding sequence is TGTGCCAGCAGTTTGAGGGGGTACGATACGCAGTATTTT. Protein: CASSLRGYDTQYF.

This clonotype was observed a few times. The library was built for alpha chains, so this beta chain is an off-target read and its size means little. The chain uses TRBV29-1 and TRBJ2-7; 7 nucleotides align to TRBD2. Germline trimming cut 5 bases from V and 6 bases from J; bases unmatched to any gene: 10. CDR3 length: 13 residues. Germline-derived CDR1 and CDR2 are SQVTM and ANQGSEA. This CDR3 reads CSVTRTSSGEQYF. For the CDR3, the DNA is TGCAGCGTTACTAGGACTAGTTCAGGCGAGCAGTACTTC.

Within the sample, this clonotype is large. A library made for alpha chains picked up this beta chain off target, so its size means little. The rearrangement links TRBV27 to TRBJ2-1, with TRBD2 as a possible D gene (6 bases). V was pared by 3 bases and J by 0 bases, with 6 bases between. Germline values: CDR1 MNHEY, CDR2 SMNVEV (reference sequence). This CDR3 has 14 amino acids. CDR3 nucleotides: TGTGCCAGCAGTTTCGGGAGCTCCTACAATGAGCAGTTCTTC. As protein: CASSFGSSYNEQFF.

Remarks on this clonotype: Little can be read into the size of this beta chain, an off-target read in a library designed for alpha chains. The V and J genes are TRBV28 and TRBJ2-1; weak D call: TRBD2 (5 bases). CDR3 size: 13 residues. V dropped 8 bases and J dropped 0 bases, with 8 bases sitting between them. The germline gives CDR1 MDHEN, CDR2 SYDVKM. This chain's CDR3 is CASRGSSYNEQFF. DNA for the CDR3: TGTGCCAGCCGGGGAAGCTCCTACAATGAGCAGTTCTTC.

About this clonotype itself: Found in a library prepared for alpha chains, this beta chain is an off-target read, and its abundance has little meaning. The gene calls are TRBV20-1 and TRBJ2-1; TRBD2 matches 7 bases. Germline V gives CDR1 DFQATT, CDR2 SNEGSKA (reference sequence). Trimming at V came to 3 bases and at J to 8 bases, leaving 25 bases not matched to a gene. The CDR3 consists of 19 residues. CDR3 coding DNA: TGCAGTGCTAGTCTACCTAGCGGAGGCGGAGGGGTTTACATCCATGAGCAGTTCTTC. Translating it yields CSASLPSGGGGVYIHEQFF.

By proportion, this clonotype is large (0.1 to 1%). As an off-target read in a library built for alpha chains, this beta chain has a frequency of little significance. The V gene is TRBV4-3, the J gene TRBJ1-4, with 8 bases aligning to TRBD1. This CDR3 region has 15 residues. V was pared by 1 base and J by 7 bases, with 5 bases of the junction left unmatched. Germline lookup yields CDR1 LGHNA and CDR2 YSLEER. The CDR3 reads CASSQGGRGREKLFF. CDR3 DNA sequence: TGCGCCAGCAGCCAAGGCGGCAGGGGGCGTGAAAAACTGTTTTTT.

This clonotype is termed large. A library made for alpha chains picked up this beta chain off target, so its size means little. V and J are TRBV24-1 and TRBJ2-1; 7 bases are a match to TRBD2. The CDR3 covers 14 residues. With V trimmed by 3 bases and J by 2 bases, 0 bases remained unmatched. Germline V CDR1 and CDR2: KGHDR, SFDVKD. The CDR3 is CATSDAGAYNEQFF. The CDR3 region has the DNA TGTGCCACCAGTGATGCGGGGGCCTACAATGAGCAGTTCTTC.

This clonotype is labeled as large. Little can be read into the size of this beta chain, an off-target read in a library designed for alpha chains. The CDR3 is CSARETGDHGYTF. The CDR3 DNA reads TGCAGTGCTAGGGAGACAGGGGATCATGGCTACACCTTC. The chain employs TRBV20-1 and TRBJ1-2; 8 nucleotides line up with TRBD1. Trimming at V came to 3 bases and at J to 6 bases, leaving 6 bases not matched to a gene. The CDR3 contains 13 residues. In germline, CDR1 is DFQATT, CDR2 SNEGSKA (reference sequence).

This clonotype is labeled as hyperexpanded (1% or more). For a library built for alpha chains, this beta chain is a stray read; little rests on its size. The chain couples TRBV19 to TRBJ1-5, with TRBD1 identical over 8 bases. V dropped 8 bases and J dropped 4; count of bases not matched to a gene: 10. The CDR3 totals 15 residues. The germline gives CDR1 LNHDA, CDR2 SQIVND (reference sequence). CDR3 nucleotide sequence: TGTGCCAGTGGGATCGAGGACAGGGCTAATCAGCCCCAGCATTTT. Protein sequence: CASGIEDRANQPQHF. Variable domain in full (rest from reference TRBV19 and TRBJ1-5): DGGITQSPKYLFRKEGQNVTLSCEQNLNHDAMYWYRQDPGQGLRLIYYSQIVNDFQKGDIAEGYSVSREKKESFPLTVTSAQKNPTAFYLCASGIEDRANQPQHFGDGTRLSIL.

This clonotype rates as large (0.1 to 1%). Since it is a stray read in a library aimed at alpha chains, this beta chain has a size that is not meaningful. The rearrangement links TRBV9 to TRBJ2-6; TRBD1 matches at 9 bases. The V gene end was trimmed by 0 bases and the J gene end by 1 base; junction bases not matched to a gene: 8. CDR3 length equals 19 residues. The germline CDR1 and CDR2 sequences are SGDLS and YYNGEE. The CDR3 region is CASSVGGGQGISGANVLTF. Here the CDR3 DNA reads TGTGCCAGCAGCGTAGGTGGGGGACAGGGAATTTCTGGGGCCAACGTCCTGACTTTC.

By sample share, this clonotype is large. Since the library was made to target alpha chains, this beta chain is a stray read and its abundance is not meaningful. V and J are TRBV2 and TRBJ1-5; D is possibly TRBD1 (6 bases). In germline, CDR1 is SNHLY, CDR2 FYNNEI. Trimming removed 3 bases at V and 6 bases at J, with 6 bases between. The CDR3 runs 12 residues. The CDR3: CASSDRGQPQHF. CDR3 coding DNA: TGTGCCAGCAGTGACAGGGGTCAGCCCCAGCATTTT. The full variable domain, with the rest looked up from reference TRBV2 and TRBJ1-5, is EPEVTQTPSHQVTQMGQEVILRCVPISNHLYFYWYRQILGQKVEFLVSFYNNEISEKSEIFDDQFSVERPDGSNFTLKIRSTKLEDSAMYFCASSDRGQPQHFGDGTRLSIL.

Note on this clonotype: This beta chain came through as a stray read in a library set up for alpha chains, and its size says little. This chain links TRBV7-8 with TRBJ1-6; 9 bases are a match to TRBD1. V lost 1 base to trimming and J lost 9 bases; unmatched junction nucleotides: 13. This CDR3 has 18 amino acids. The V gene's germline CDR1 is SGHVS and CDR2 FQNEAQ. The CDR3 is CASSLVGGQGLAGSPLHF. The CDR3 DNA is TGTGCCAGCAGCTTAGTAGGCGGACAGGGGTTAGCAGGTTCACCCCTCCACTTT. Full variable domain (outside the CDR3, taken from reference TRBV7-8 and TRBJ1-6): GAGVSQSPRYKVAKRGQDVALRCDPISGHVSLFWYQQALGQGPEFLTYFQNEAQLDKSGLPSDRFFAERPEGSVSTLKIQRTQQEDSAVYLCASSLVGGQGLAGSPLHFGNGTRLTVT.

With regard to this clonotype: Within a library made for alpha chains, this beta chain is off target, and its count is uninformative. The CDR3 DNA sequence: TGTGCCAGTAGTACCGGGACTAGCGGCTACGAGCAGTACTTC. Amino acids: CASSTGTSGYEQYF. The genes are TRBV19 and TRBJ2-7, with 11 bases identical to TRBD2. Germline CDR1 reads LNHDA; CDR2 reads SQIVND (reference sequence). J was trimmed by 3 bases and V by 4 bases; bases with no gene match: 2. This CDR3 region has 14 residues. Variable domain in full (rest from reference TRBV19 and TRBJ2-7): DGGITQSPKYLFRKEGQNVTLSCEQNLNHDAMYWYRQDPGQGLRLIYYSQIVNDFQKGDIAEGYSVSREKKESFPLTVTSAQKNPTAFYLCASSTGTSGYEQYFGPGTRLTVT.

In this sample, this clonotype is large. This beta chain turned up in a library designed for alpha chains; as an off-target read, its abundance says little. This sequence joins TRBV7-3 and TRBJ1-1, with D tentatively TRBD1 (5 bases). V lost 5 bases and J lost 3, with 13 bases in between. The CDR3 sequence is 14 residues long. The germline V gene encodes CDR1 SGHTA and CDR2 FQGTGA. The CDR3 nucleotides read TGTGCCAGCAGCAGCTCGGGACCGTACACTGAAGCTTTCTTT. Protein: CASSSSGPYTEAFF.

This clonotype appeared a few times. For a library built for alpha chains, this beta chain is a stray read; little rests on its size. The chain couples TRBV2 to TRBJ2-4; 9 bases are shared with TRBD1. CDR1 is SNHLY and CDR2 is FYNNEI in the germline V gene. The CDR3 loop spans 13 amino acids. V trimming: 8 bases; J trimming: 3 bases; junction bases outside the gene matches: 2. The CDR3: CASLDRGKNIQYF. CDR3 DNA: TGTGCCAGCTTGGACAGGGGCAAAAACATTCAGTACTTC.

Note on this clonotype: This beta chain is a stray sequence in a library constructed for alpha chains; its clone size is not meaningful. The chain combines TRBV6-2 or TRBV6-3 with TRBJ1-2; 9 positions match TRBD1. Per the germline V gene, CDR1 is MNHEY and CDR2 is SVGEGT. The CDR3 runs 12 residues. V trimming: 8 bases; J trimming: 8 bases; junction bases outside the gene matches: 6. The CDR3 coding sequence is TGTGCCAGCCAGGACAGGGGCATCGGCTACACCTTC. It is translated as CASQDRGIGYTF.

In its sample, this clonotype was seen a few times. The library was designed around alpha chains, so this beta chain is a stray read whose abundance carries little weight. The CDR3 loop reads CATSDLSINQPQHF. CDR3 nucleotides: TGTGCCACCAGTGATTTGAGTATCAATCAGCCCCAGCATTTT. The rearrangement uses TRBV24-1 and TRBJ1-5, with unresolved D. The CDR3 has 14 residues. From germline, CDR1 is KGHDR and CDR2 SFDVKD. Between the trimmed V and J ends, which lost 0 bases and 3 bases, there was a span of 5 bases.